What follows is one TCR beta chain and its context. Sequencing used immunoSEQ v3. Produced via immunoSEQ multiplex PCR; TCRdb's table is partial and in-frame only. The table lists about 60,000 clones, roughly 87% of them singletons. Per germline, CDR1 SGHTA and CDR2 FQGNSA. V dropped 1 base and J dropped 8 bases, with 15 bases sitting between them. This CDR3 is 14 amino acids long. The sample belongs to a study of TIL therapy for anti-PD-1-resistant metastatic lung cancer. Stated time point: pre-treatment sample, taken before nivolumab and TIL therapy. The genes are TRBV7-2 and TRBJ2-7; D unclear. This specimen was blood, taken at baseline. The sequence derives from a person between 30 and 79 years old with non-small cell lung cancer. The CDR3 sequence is CASSLDVGRSQQYF. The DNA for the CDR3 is TGTGCCAGCAGCTTAGACGTTGGAAGATCCCAGCAGTACTTC.